The TCR beta chain under discussion was sequenced for a study of human T cells and chemical hapten exposure (dated by TCRdb to the early 2020s). About the full investigation: For sensitization, 2% DPC in acetone was applied to a roughly 2 cm by roughly 2 cm area of upper inner arm skin. Throughout the study period of roughly 24 weeks, patients also received therapeutic DPC doses to the scalp every week. Patch testing was done on the upper back using Finn chambers containing 0.01% DPC, and results were scored after 6 days according to International Contact Dermatitis Research Group standards. The mostly female patient cohort included alopecia areata with under or over 50% scalp involvement, alopecia totalis and alopecia universalis. The libraries were sequenced as a pool, and the TCR yield per sample differed mostly because of small variations in library volumes within the pool. The study tracked peripheral blood TCR repertoire changes in vivo during primary and secondary sensitization to the hapten diphenylcyclopropenone (DPC) in alopecia patients. Patient blood was sampled pre-sensitization (week 0) and at 2, 6 and about 24 weeks after DPC sensitization. About 28 alopecia patients gave blood for TCR sequencing at one to four time points (pre-sensitization, 2, 6 and 24 weeks).

Overall study outcomes, separate from this receptor: No change with DPC sensitization was found in the number of TCRs above 1 in 1000 frequency, and no evidence of global repertoire structure alterations was found. Patch test score was positively correlated with the number of PT1 expanded TCRs, with significance at thresholds 8, 16 and 32 but not at 4. Because all patients had alopecia, a presumed autoimmune disease, the immune response of the patients might differ from that of healthy individuals. Significantly more large CDR3 similarity clusters were formed by expanded TCRs than by pre-sensitization or healthy control sets, consistent with antigen-driven responses. Repeated subsampling changed both the strength of the expansion versus patch-test correlation and the threshold at which that correlation became significant.

The trim is 3 bases for V and 1 base for J, with a gap of 4 bases between the germline ends. Its CDR3 holds 13 amino acids, cysteine through phenylalanine. Only CDR3 DNA remains: 39 bases, in frame from the first base. The germline V gene gives CDR1 as SQVTM and CDR2 as ANQGSEA. Library preparation employed RACE. The data were produced on a NextSeq 500. During library preparation, unique molecular identifiers were attached to individual cDNA molecules so that TCRs could be counted in a quantitative, reproducible way. Both TCR alpha and TCR beta chains were sequenced from each blood RNA sample. For the original study's pipeline: Samples had a median of roughly 100,000 TCRs, with a range from about 23,224 to 750,000. V, J and CDR3 annotation of the TCR reads was carried out using the Decombinator software suite. For PS versus PT1 abundance plots, all samples were subsampled to the same number of TCRs (28,000). TCRs were defined as expanded if absent before sensitization and observed at least eight times at the 2-week time point. TCRdb trimmed public reads at Q25 via fastp, called clones via MiXCR and kept in-frame beta chains. Each record represents a unique CDR3 protein, reported with the most common genes and DNA among its rows. The authors' filters were not applied to this entry. The sample contains some 71,000 distinct CDR3 sequences, 11% of them found a single time. The ten largest account for approximately 1.4% of the sample.

This clonotype has a single count. This receptor's antigen is unknown. No quality values exist for individual bases; no much larger clone is one base distant. One read alone is weak evidence. Interpreted using the paper, the time point label stands for: patch test 3, about 24 weeks after DPC sensitization. Interpreted using the paper, the treatment or condition label stands for: therapeutic diphenylcyclopropenone sensitization with weekly scalp DPC. Blood at each patch-test visit was drawn before the patch test was applied. Patients were eligible if aged 18 to 70, diagnosed with alopecia and judged suitable for DPC therapy, and pregnant patients were excluded. Unfractionated whole blood was collected in Tempus Blood RNA tubes, and total RNA was extracted from that blood.

This clonotype was obtained from a woman between 50 and 59 years old with alopecia areata. Some clones in this sample may be carry-over from other donors' samples. This specimen was whole blood, taken in connection with sensitization to the hapten diphenylcyclopropenone (DPC). The chain is encoded by TRBV29-1 joined to TRBJ2-6, with no confident D gene call. The DNA reads TGCAGCGTTGAGGAGTCTGGGGCCAACGTCCTGACTTTC. This codes for CSVEESGANVLTF. Full variable domain (CDR3 extended with the reference TRBV29-1 and TRBJ2-6 proteins): SAVISQKPSRDICQRGTSLTIQCQVDSQVTMMFWYRQQPGQSLTLIATANQGSEATYESGFVIDKFPISRPNLTFSTLTVSNMSPEDSSIYLCSVEESGANVLTFGAGSRLTVL.